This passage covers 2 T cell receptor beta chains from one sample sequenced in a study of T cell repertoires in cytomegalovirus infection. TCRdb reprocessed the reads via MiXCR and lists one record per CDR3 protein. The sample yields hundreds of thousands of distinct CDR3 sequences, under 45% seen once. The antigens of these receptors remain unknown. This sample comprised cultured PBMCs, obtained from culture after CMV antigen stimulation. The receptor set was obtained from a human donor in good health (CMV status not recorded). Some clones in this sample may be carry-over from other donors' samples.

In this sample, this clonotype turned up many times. CDR3 sequence: CASSLKASYNEQFF. CDR3 DNA sequence: TGTGCCAGCAGCTTAAAGGCTTCCTACAATGAGCAGTTCTTC. The chain carries TRBV7-2 and TRBJ2-1; no firm D call. Trimming removed 2 bases from V and 1 base from J, with 6 bases in between. The CDR3 covers 14 residues. Germline V lookup: CDR1 SGHTA, CDR2 FQGNSA.

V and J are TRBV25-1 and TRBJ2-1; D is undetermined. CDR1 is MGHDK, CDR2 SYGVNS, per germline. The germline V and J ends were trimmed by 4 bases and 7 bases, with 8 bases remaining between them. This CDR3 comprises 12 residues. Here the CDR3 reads CASSAWENEQFF. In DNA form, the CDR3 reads TGTGCCAGCAGTGCCTGGGAAAATGAGCAGTTCTTC.